A single sample is the source of the 21 T cell receptor beta chains below, sequenced in a study of shared clonotypes between healthy human individuals. Using immunoSEQ multiplex PCR, the repertoire was profiled, and TCRdb retains in-frame clones only, with some absent. The data show 2 million to 2.5 million clones, approximately 93% seen once. Sequencing was carried out using naive CD4+ T cells from PBMCs. The subset denotes: CD45RA+ positively selected. Receptors were obtained from a man aged 18 to 30 in good health. Some clones in this sample may be carry-over from other donors' samples.

V and J are TRBV19 and TRBJ1-5; D ambiguous. The CDR3 loop spans 15 amino acids. CDR1 and CDR2 (germline): LNHDA, SQIVND (reference sequence). The ends were cut back, 4 bases at V and 4 bases at J, with 14 bases in the middle. The CDR3 reads CASSTTGLINQPQHF. In DNA form, the CDR3 reads TGTGCCAGTAGTACGACGGGCTTGATTAATCAGCCCCAGCATTTT. Drawing the rest from reference TRBV19 and TRBJ1-5, the complete variable domain is DGGITQSPKYLFRKEGQNVTLSCEQNLNHDAMYWYRQDPGQGLRLIYYSQIVNDFQKGDIAEGYSVSREKKESFPLTVTSAQKNPTAFYLCASSTTGLINQPQHFGDGTRLSIL.

This clone was recorded only once. The rearrangement uses TRBV6-5 and TRBJ2-4, with D perhaps matching TRBD2 (5 bases). The germline gives CDR1 MNHEY, CDR2 SVGAGI. Trimming stripped 4 bases from V and 1 base from J, with 5 bases between. The CDR3 length is 13 residues. CDR3 nucleotides: TGTGCCAGCAGTTCGGGGGCCAAAAACATTCAGTACTTC. It encodes CASSSGAKNIQYF.

The chain has TRBV5-6 and TRBJ1-1, with a weak D call TRBD1 (5 bases). Germline lookup yields CDR1 SGHDT and CDR2 YYEEEE. The CDR3 totals 13 residues. V was pared by 4 bases and J by 4 bases, with 11 bases between. The CDR3 DNA is TGTGCCAGCAGCGCAGGGTTCGGCACTGAAGCTTTCTTT. As protein: CASSAGFGTEAFF.

V is TRBV27 and J is TRBJ2-7, with TRBD2 matching 15 bases. V was clipped by 2 bases and J by 7 bases; unmatched bases: 9. Per the germline V gene, CDR1 is MNHEY and CDR2 is SMNVEV (reference sequence). The length of the CDR3 is 17 residues. DNA for the CDR3: TGTGCCAGCAGTTTAAGGACTAGCGGGAGGGCCGCCCGGGAGCAGTACTTC. Amino acid sequence: CASSLRTSGRAAREQYF.

The chain uses TRBV6-5 and TRBJ2-1; TRBD2 is a possible D gene (6 bases). Looked up from germline, CDR1 is MNHEY and CDR2 is SVGAGI. The length of the CDR3 is 12 residues. Trimming took 5 bases from V and 13 from J, leaving 15 bases between them. The CDR3 here is CASSGAAGIQFF. CDR3 DNA sequence: TGTGCCAGCAGTGGCGCGGCGGGAATTCAGTTCTTC.

The chain links TRBV28 to TRBJ2-7; unclear D gene. The CDR3 has 12 residues. The V gene's germline CDR1 is MDHEN and CDR2 SYDVKM. With 6 bases removed from V and 1 base from J, the gap between germline ends came to 7 bases. CDR3 in amino acids: CASRGESYEQYF. CDR3 DNA: TGTGCCAGCAGGGGCGAGTCCTACGAGCAGTACTTC.

The V gene is TRBV7-2, the J gene TRBJ2-7; D not resolved. The CDR3 length is 14 residues. V lost 0 bases to trimming and J lost 3 bases, with 9 bases between them. In germline, CDR1 is SGHTA, CDR2 FQGNSA. Written as DNA, the CDR3 is TGTGCCAGCAGCTTAGCGCTCGGCGGCTACGAGCAGTACTTC. It yields the protein CASSLALGGYEQYF. The whole variable domain, remainder taken from reference TRBV7-2 and TRBJ2-7, is GAGVSQSPSNKVTEKGKDVELRCDPISGHTALYWYRQSLGQGLEFLIYFQGNSAPDKSGLPSDRFSAERTGGSVSTLTIQRTQQEDSAVYLCASSLALGGYEQYFGPGTRLTVT.

The chain joins TRBV6-6 to TRBJ1-1, with D uncertain. Germline CDR1 reads MNHNY; CDR2 reads SVGAGI (reference sequence). The CDR3 is 12 amino acids. V lost 5 bases and J lost 0, with 4 bases in between. CDR3 in amino acids: CASSQLNTEAFF. CDR3 DNA: TGTGCCAGCAGTCAATTGAACACTGAAGCTTTCTTT.

CDR3 bases: TGTGCCAGCAGCAGACTGGTTCGATTCGGCTACACCTTC. Its translation: CASSRLVRFGYTF. This sequence joins TRBV28 and TRBJ1-2; the D is unclear. Trimming removed 6 bases from V and 8 bases from J, with 16 bases in between. Germline values: CDR1 MDHEN, CDR2 SYDVKM. The CDR3 consists of 13 residues.

The genes are TRBV4-3 and TRBJ2-7, with D unclear. V lost 1 base and J 0 bases, leaving 10 bases between the germline ends. Germline loops: CDR1 LGHNA, CDR2 YSLEER. The CDR3 has 15 residues. The CDR3: CASSQGATNSYEQYF. The CDR3 coding sequence is TGCGCCAGCAGCCAAGGAGCCACCAACTCCTACGAGCAGTACTTC.

The CDR3 sequence is CATTISFTGQKSTYGYTF. CDR3 nucleotides: TGTGCCACCACTATCTCATTTACAGGACAGAAGTCGACCTATGGCTACACCTTC. The chain links TRBV28 to TRBJ1-2; D possibly corresponds to TRBD1 (6 bases). The CDR3 is 18 residues long. The V end was cut by 10 bases, the J end by 4 bases, with 31 bases between. Per the germline V gene, CDR1 is MDHEN and CDR2 is SYDVKM.

The V call is TRBV5-4, the J call TRBJ2-7; D perhaps matches TRBD1 (6 bases). The CDR3 runs 15 residues. Between the trimmed V and J ends, which lost 0 bases and 3 bases, there was a span of 13 bases. Germline CDR1 and CDR2: SGHNT and YYREEE (reference sequence). The CDR3 DNA reads as TGTGCCAGCAGCTTGGAGGGACAACGCTTCTACGAGCAGTACTTC. Protein sequence: CASSLEGQRFYEQYF.

The chain uses TRBV11-2 and TRBJ1-4; D is perhaps TRBD1 (6 bases). V was pared by 5 bases and J by 5 bases, with 18 bases between. The germline V gene has CDR1 SGHAT and CDR2 FQNNGV. The CDR3 totals 16 residues. CDR3 amino acids: CASSPRQGGGNEKLFF. In DNA form, the CDR3 reads TGTGCCAGCAGCCCCAGGCAGGGAGGGGGAAATGAAAAACTGTTTTTT.

The chain combines TRBV25-1 with TRBJ2-2; 9 bases fit TRBD1. Germline CDR1 MGHDK, CDR2 SYGVNS. The CDR3 spans 16 residues. Unmatched junction bases numbered 4, after V lost 1 base and J lost 4 bases. The CDR3 DNA reads as TGTGCCAGCAGTGAATTAGGGACAGGGCGCACCGGGGAGCTGTTTTTT. Translating it yields CASSELGTGRTGELFF. The variable domain in full, with the rest retrieved from reference TRBV25-1 and TRBJ2-2, is EADIYQTPRYLVIGTGKKITLECSQTMGHDKMYWYQQDPGMELHLIHYSYGVNSTEKGDLSSESTVSRIRTEHFPLTLESARPSHTSQYLCASSELGTGRTGELFFGEGSRLTVL.

This clone appeared once. The V gene is TRBV15, the J gene TRBJ1-5; the D gene is possibly TRBD1 (5 bases). V was trimmed by 2 bases and J by 4 bases, leaving 18 bases between them. The CDR3 runs to 17 residues. CDR1 and CDR2 (germline): LNHNV, YYDKDF (reference sequence). The CDR3 nucleotides are TGTGCCACCAGCAGAACCCCAGTTGAGGAGGGGAATCAGCCCCAGCATTTT. This encodes CATSRTPVEEGNQPQHF.

This clone was seen just once. This chain connects TRBV5-1 to TRBJ2-1; possibly TRBD1 or TRBD2 for D (5 bases each). There are 17 residues in the CDR3. V gave up 1 base and J gave up 1 base, with 15 bases separating them. CDR1 is SGHRS and CDR2 is YFSETQ in the germline V gene. The CDR3 DNA sequence: TGCGCCAGCAGCTTGCCAACCGGGACCCTATCCTACAATGAGCAGTTCTTC. This encodes CASSLPTGTLSYNEQFF.

This clone was counted a single time. Other DNA sequences within the sample encode an identical CDR3. This chain joins TRBV6-5 and TRBJ1-1; a weak D match, TRBD1 (5 bases). The germline CDR1 and CDR2 sequences are MNHEY and SVGAGI. The CDR3 extends over 13 amino acids. V was shortened by 4 bases and J by 2 bases, with 8 bases between the two germline ends. CDR3 sequence: CASSLRGNTEAFF. The CDR3 DNA sequence: TGTGCCAGCAGTTTACGGGGCAACACTGAAGCTTTCTTT.

CDR3 in amino acids: CASSGGTGGEQYF. CDR3 DNA: TGTGCCAGCAGCGGAGGGACTGGGGGCGAGCAGTACTTC. The rearrangement uses TRBV9 and TRBJ2-7; D is possibly TRBD2 (6 bases). V dropped 3 bases and J dropped 6 bases, with 13 bases sitting between them. The V gene's germline CDR1 is SGDLS and CDR2 YYNGEE. The CDR3 is 13 residues long.

This clone was observed once. Distinct nucleotide sequences in the sample also encode this CDR3. The chain is built from TRBV5-1 and TRBJ2-2, with 7 nucleotides matching TRBD1. The V and J ends lost 4 bases and 3 bases, in that order; junction bases with no gene match: 9. CDR1 is SGHRS, CDR2 YFSETQ, per germline. This CDR3 has 16 residues. The CDR3 bases are TGCGCCAGCAGCCCAAGACAGGGCGCGGACACCGGGGAGCTGTTTTTT. This gives the protein CASSPRQGADTGELFF.

The chain carries TRBV2 and TRBJ2-5, with a possible D match to TRBD2 (6 bases). The CDR3 runs 15 residues. V lost 3 bases, J lost 4 bases, and 15 bases lay in between. Germline assignment: CDR1 SNHLY and CDR2 FYNNEI. CDR3 loop: CASSDLAATGETQYF. The CDR3 nucleotides read TGTGCCAGCAGTGACTTAGCGGCCACCGGAGAGACCCAGTACTTC.

The chain is built from TRBV7-2 and TRBJ1-5; D not certain. Germline-derived CDR1 and CDR2 are SGHTA and FQGNSA. This CDR3 region has 14 residues. The V end lost 4 bases, the J end lost 6 bases, and 13 bases lay between the germline ends. The CDR3 is CASSYTPLGQPQHF. DNA for the CDR3: TGTGCCAGCAGCTACACACCATTGGGTCAGCCCCAGCATTTT.